The rows below give T cell receptor beta chains drawn from one sample of a study of liver allograft versus peripheral blood T cells. TCRdb passed the reads through MiXCR, listing each CDR3 protein once. This repertoire shows about 9,200 distinct CDR3 sequences, about 24% found once; its top ten account for roughly 8.3%. The receptors were gathered from a human patient who had a liver transplant. Some T cells may be provided by the graft donor. Both conserved end residues are part of each CDR3. A D gene is named only where the DNA matches it firmly. Clone size, where shown, is once, few, many, or a class for clones that have expanded.

j_call: TRBJ2-5
d_call: NA
v_call: TRBV15
clone_size: NA
cdr3_nt: TGTGCCACCAGCAGAGATTTGGGAGAGACCCAGTACTTC
cdr3_aa: CATSRDLGETQYF

j_call: TRBJ1-1
d_call: NA
v_call: TRBV28
clone_size: NA
cdr3_nt: TGTGCCAGCCCCCCCGGGAACGGGTCACCGTTTAGGGGGAACACTGAAGCTTTCTTT
cdr3_aa: CASPPGNGSPFRGNTEAFF

j_call: TRBJ1-2
d_call: TRBD1
v_call: TRBV10-3
clone_size: few
cdr3_nt: TGTGCCATAACAGGGGCAGGAAACTATGGCTACACCTTC
cdr3_aa: CAITGAGNYGYTF

j_call: TRBJ1-2
d_call: NA
v_call: TRBV12-3/TRBV12-4
clone_size: NA
cdr3_nt: TGTGCCAGCAGTATGGGTCAGGGCTATGGCTACACCTTC
cdr3_aa: CASSMGQGYGYTF

j_call: TRBJ1-1
d_call: NA
v_call: TRBV29-1
clone_size: many
cdr3_nt: TGCAGCGCTACAGGGAACTCGGACACTGAAGCTTTCTTT
cdr3_aa: CSATGNSDTEAFF

j_call: TRBJ1-4
d_call: TRBD1
v_call: TRBV30
clone_size: NA
cdr3_nt: TGTGCCTGGAGTAAAGGGGGCCATGAAAAACTGTTTTTT
cdr3_aa: CAWSKGGHEKLFF

j_call: TRBJ2-1
d_call: TRBD2
v_call: TRBV24-1
clone_size: medium-sized
cdr3_nt: TGTGCCACCAGTGTTGAGCGGGGGGGCTACAATGAGCAGTTCTTC
cdr3_aa: CATSVERGGYNEQFF

j_call: TRBJ2-3
d_call: TRBD2
v_call: TRBV6-5
clone_size: medium-sized
cdr3_nt: TGTGCCAGCAGAAGAACCACTAGCGGGAGAGTGGCAGATACGCAGTATTTT
cdr3_aa: CASRRTTSGRVADTQYF

j_call: TRBJ2-1
d_call: TRBD1
v_call: TRBV12-3/TRBV12-4
clone_size: NA
cdr3_nt: TGTGCCAGCAGTTTATACCGAACCCGGGACAGGGAAAATGAGCAGTTCTTC
cdr3_aa: CASSLYRTRDRENEQFF

j_call: TRBJ1-1
d_call: NA
v_call: TRBV20-1
clone_size: NA
cdr3_nt: TGCAGTGCTAGGCGTACATTGAACACTGAAGCTTTCTTT
cdr3_aa: CSARRTLNTEAFF

j_call: TRBJ1-5
d_call: NA
v_call: TRBV28
clone_size: many
cdr3_nt: TGTGCCAGCAGTTTATCTCTGACGGGGCTGAATCAGCCCCAGCATTTT
cdr3_aa: CASSLSLTGLNQPQHF

j_call: TRBJ1-2
d_call: TRBD1
v_call: TRBV18
clone_size: NA
cdr3_nt: TGTGCCAGCTCACCGACAAAGGGACAGGGAACCCGTGGGGATGGCTACACCTTC
cdr3_aa: CASSPTKGQGTRGDGYTF

j_call: TRBJ2-5
d_call: TRBD2
v_call: TRBV5-6
clone_size: medium-sized
cdr3_nt: TGTGCCAGCAGCTTGGCGGGACTAGCGGGGATACTCCAAGAGACCCAGTACTTC
cdr3_aa: CASSLAGLAGILQETQYF

j_call: TRBJ2-1
d_call: NA
v_call: TRBV7-9
clone_size: medium-sized
cdr3_nt: TGTGCCAGCAGCAGGGGGAATGAGCAGTTCTTC
cdr3_aa: CASSRGNEQFF

j_call: TRBJ1-2
d_call: NA
v_call: TRBV7-9
clone_size: NA
cdr3_nt: TGTGCCAGCATCCAGACATCGAAATATGGCTACACCTTC
cdr3_aa: CASIQTSKYGYTF

j_call: TRBJ1-1
d_call: NA
v_call: TRBV29-1
clone_size: medium-sized
cdr3_nt: TGCAGCGCCGCCCAGGGGACGAACACTGAAGCTTTCTTT
cdr3_aa: CSAAQGTNTEAFF

j_call: TRBJ2-3
d_call: NA
v_call: TRBV20-1
clone_size: few
cdr3_nt: TGCAGTGCTAGCACGTTTCAAGGCACAGATACGCAGTATTTT
cdr3_aa: CSASTFQGTDTQYF

j_call: TRBJ1-5
d_call: TRBD1
v_call: TRBV30
clone_size: many
cdr3_nt: TGTGCCTGGAGTACAGGGGTTTCGTTCGGTCAGCCCCAGCATTTT
cdr3_aa: CAWSTGVSFGQPQHF

j_call: TRBJ2-7
d_call: NA
v_call: TRBV6-1
clone_size: medium-sized
cdr3_nt: TGTGCCAGCAGTGATGACTTCCCTTACGAGCAGTACTTC
cdr3_aa: CASSDDFPYEQYF

j_call: TRBJ2-5
d_call: NA
v_call: TRBV6-2/TRBV6-3
clone_size: few
cdr3_nt: TGTGCCAGCAGTTACTCAGGGTCGGGTCGGTTCAACTTC
cdr3_aa: CASSYSGSGRFNF

j_call: TRBJ1-1
d_call: TRBD1
v_call: TRBV12-3/TRBV12-4
clone_size: many
cdr3_nt: TGTGCCAGCAGTTTGGACAGGGGAGCCACTGAAGCTTTCTTT
cdr3_aa: CASSLDRGATEAFF

j_call: TRBJ1-6
d_call: TRBD1
v_call: TRBV6-5
clone_size: medium-sized
cdr3_nt: TGTGCCAGCAGTTCTCTCAGGACAGGAGTAAATTCACCCCTCCACTTT
cdr3_aa: CASSSLRTGVNSPLHF

j_call: TRBJ1-2
d_call: NA
v_call: TRBV18
clone_size: NA
cdr3_nt: TGTGCCAGCTCACCACCGACAGCGAACTATGGCTACACCTTC
cdr3_aa: CASSPPTANYGYTF

j_call: TRBJ2-7
d_call: NA
v_call: TRBV28
clone_size: NA
cdr3_nt: TGTGCCAGCAGGCCCCCTAGGGGGGTCTACGAGCAGTACTTC
cdr3_aa: CASRPPRGVYEQYF

j_call: TRBJ2-1
d_call: NA
v_call: TRBV7-2
clone_size: many
cdr3_nt: TGTGCCAGCAGCAGCCTGGGCGCTTCCTACAATGAGCAGTTCTTC
cdr3_aa: CASSSLGASYNEQFF

j_call: TRBJ2-7
d_call: NA
v_call: TRBV9
clone_size: medium-sized
cdr3_nt: TGTGCCAGCAGCGTAATCGTCGGCTCCTACGAGCAGTACTTC
cdr3_aa: CASSVIVGSYEQYF

j_call: TRBJ2-7
d_call: TRBD1
v_call: TRBV28
clone_size: few
cdr3_nt: TGTGCCAGCCGAGGACAGGGGTTGGGCGAGCAGTACTTC
cdr3_aa: CASRGQGLGEQYF

j_call: TRBJ1-2
d_call: NA
v_call: TRBV28
clone_size: many
cdr3_nt: TGTGCCAGCAGTTTCCCTCGAGACTATTTCGATGGCTACACCTTC
cdr3_aa: CASSFPRDYFDGYTF

j_call: TRBJ2-1
d_call: NA
v_call: TRBV6-2/TRBV6-3
clone_size: NA
cdr3_nt: TGTGCCAGCAGTTACGGAGGACTGTCCTACAATGAGCAGTTCTTC
cdr3_aa: CASSYGGLSYNEQFF

j_call: TRBJ1-2
d_call: NA
v_call: TRBV6-1
clone_size: medium-sized
cdr3_nt: TGTGCCAGCAGTGAAAACGGGATTGGTGGCTACACCTTC
cdr3_aa: CASSENGIGGYTF

j_call: TRBJ2-7
d_call: TRBD2
v_call: TRBV7-2
clone_size: medium-sized
cdr3_nt: TGTGCCAGCAGCAAAGCGGCGGGGGGGCACGAGCAGTACTTC
cdr3_aa: CASSKAAGGHEQYF

j_call: TRBJ1-5
d_call: NA
v_call: TRBV20-1
clone_size: few
cdr3_nt: TGCAGTGCAAGTTCTCGGGGCGGGCAGCCCCAGCATTTT
cdr3_aa: CSASSRGGQPQHF

j_call: TRBJ2-7
d_call: TRBD1
v_call: TRBV6-1
clone_size: many
cdr3_nt: TGTGCCAGCAGTGAAAGGGACAGGGTCAGGGGTGGCGGAGAACCCTACGAGCAGTACTTC
cdr3_aa: CASSERDRVRGGGEPYEQYF

j_call: TRBJ2-7
d_call: TRBD1
v_call: TRBV6-5
clone_size: medium-sized
cdr3_nt: TGTGCCAGCACACCCGGGACAGGGAGGGAGCAGTACTTC
cdr3_aa: CASTPGTGREQYF

j_call: TRBJ2-1
d_call: NA
v_call: TRBV20-1
clone_size: NA
cdr3_nt: TGCAGTGCCGCGCTCGGTCTAGTTTCCTACAATGAGCAGTTCTTC
cdr3_aa: CSAALGLVSYNEQFF

j_call: TRBJ1-6
d_call: NA
v_call: TRBV18
clone_size: NA
cdr3_nt: TGTGCCAGCTCACTACAAGGGACCTCCTCCTATAATTCACCCCTCCACTTT
cdr3_aa: CASSLQGTSSYNSPLHF

j_call: TRBJ2-5
d_call: NA
v_call: TRBV30
clone_size: few
cdr3_nt: TGTGCCTGGAGAGAAGGGGGATTGCAGTACTTC
cdr3_aa: CAWREGGLQYF

j_call: TRBJ2-3
d_call: TRBD2
v_call: TRBV5-1
clone_size: NA
cdr3_nt: TGCGCCAGCAGCTTGGCCGTGGTCGCGGGAGATGGTACGCAGTATTTT
cdr3_aa: CASSLAVVAGDGTQYF

j_call: TRBJ2-7
d_call: NA
v_call: TRBV27
clone_size: NA
cdr3_nt: TGTGCCAGCAGTCCTACGGGACACCTCTACGAGCAGTACTTC
cdr3_aa: CASSPTGHLYEQYF

j_call: TRBJ1-6
d_call: TRBD1
v_call: TRBV7-9
clone_size: NA
cdr3_nt: TGTGCCAGCAGCTCGGGACAGACTAATTCACCCCTCCACTTT
cdr3_aa: CASSSGQTNSPLHF

j_call: TRBJ2-2
d_call: NA
v_call: TRBV10-3
clone_size: many
cdr3_nt: TGTGCCATCAGTGAACGAGGAGACTCAAACACCGGGGAGCTGTTTTTT
cdr3_aa: CAISERGDSNTGELFF

j_call: TRBJ1-6
d_call: TRBD1
v_call: TRBV19
clone_size: medium-sized
cdr3_nt: TGTGCCAGTAACGGACAGGGACATAATTCACCCCTCCACTTT
cdr3_aa: CASNGQGHNSPLHF

j_call: TRBJ1-2
d_call: NA
v_call: TRBV20-1
clone_size: medium-sized
cdr3_nt: TGCAGTGCTAGAGAGAGTCAGGGGAGGGGCTACACCTTC
cdr3_aa: CSARESQGRGYTF

j_call: TRBJ2-5
d_call: NA
v_call: TRBV5-1
clone_size: NA
cdr3_nt: TGCGCCAGCAGCGTCACCGGGACACCCCAAGAGACCCAGTACTTC
cdr3_aa: CASSVTGTPQETQYF